This T cell receptor (beta chain) was captured in a study of CXCR3-negative and CXCR3-positive naive CD8 T cells. The study, taken as a whole, reports: Comparison of naive CXCR3-negative and CXCR3-positive cells revealed similar TRBV-TRBJ usage, while memory cells differed. CXCR3-positive naive cells had TRB CDR3s that were more hydrophobic than CXCR3-negative naive cells had.

Worth noting for this clonotype: Its matching antigen is unknown.

The germline V gene encodes CDR1 MDHEN and CDR2 SYDVKM. CDR3 length equals 15 residues. Via 5' RACE with UMI labels, TRB cDNA libraries were prepared. Following a re-call of the 5' RACE reads, TCRdb has one entry per CDR3 protein and lacks DNA. Its listing shows 80,000 to 100,000 distinct CDR3 sequences. The TCR originated in a human donor in good health. Some clones in this sample may be carry-over from other donors' samples. Source material: naive CXCR3+ CD8+ T cells from blood. Stated subset: CD45RO-CCR7+CD27+CD95- naive CD8+ T cells expressing CXCR3 (TNR3+). The chain carries TRBV28 and TRBJ2-1. CDR3 residues: CASSFFSSPYNEQFF.